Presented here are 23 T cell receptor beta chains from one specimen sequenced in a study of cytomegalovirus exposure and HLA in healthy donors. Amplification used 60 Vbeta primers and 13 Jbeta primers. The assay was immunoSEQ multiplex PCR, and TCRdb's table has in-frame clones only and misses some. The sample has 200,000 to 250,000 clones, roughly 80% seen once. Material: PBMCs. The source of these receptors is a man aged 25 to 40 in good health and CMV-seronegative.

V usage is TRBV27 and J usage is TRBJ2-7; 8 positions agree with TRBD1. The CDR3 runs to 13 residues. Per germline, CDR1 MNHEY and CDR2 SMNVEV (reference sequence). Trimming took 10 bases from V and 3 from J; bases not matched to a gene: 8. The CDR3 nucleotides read TGTGCCACCAGACAGGGGAGGTACTACGAGCAGTACTTC. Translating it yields CATRQGRYYEQYF.

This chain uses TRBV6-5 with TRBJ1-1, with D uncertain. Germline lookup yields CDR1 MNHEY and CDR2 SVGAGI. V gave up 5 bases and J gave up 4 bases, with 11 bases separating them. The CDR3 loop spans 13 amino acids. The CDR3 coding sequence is TGTGCCAGCAGTGTCTATGGTGGCACTGAAGCTTTCTTT. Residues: CASSVYGGTEAFF.

CDR3 loop: CASSPQGGYTESSPLHF. The CDR3 DNA follows: TGTGCCAGCAGCCCCCAAGGTGGTTATACGGAGAGTTCACCCCTCCACTTT. V and J are TRBV7-2 and TRBJ1-6; D is unresolved. Germline loops: CDR1 SGHTA, CDR2 FQGNSA. This CDR3 is 17 amino acids long. V lost 5 bases, J lost 9 bases, and 23 bases lay in between.

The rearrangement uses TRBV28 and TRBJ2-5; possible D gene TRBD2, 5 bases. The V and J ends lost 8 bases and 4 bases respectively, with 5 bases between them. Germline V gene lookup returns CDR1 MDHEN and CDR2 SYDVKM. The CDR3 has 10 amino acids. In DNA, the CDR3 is TGTGCCAGCGAGGGAGAGACCCAGTACTTC. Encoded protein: CASEGETQYF.

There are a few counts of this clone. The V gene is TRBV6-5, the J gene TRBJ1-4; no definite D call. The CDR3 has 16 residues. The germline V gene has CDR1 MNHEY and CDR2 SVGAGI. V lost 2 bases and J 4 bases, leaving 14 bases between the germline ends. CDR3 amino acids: CASSYTETRVNEKLFF. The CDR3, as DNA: TGTGCCAGCAGTTACACAGAGACTAGGGTTAATGAAAAACTGTTTTTT.

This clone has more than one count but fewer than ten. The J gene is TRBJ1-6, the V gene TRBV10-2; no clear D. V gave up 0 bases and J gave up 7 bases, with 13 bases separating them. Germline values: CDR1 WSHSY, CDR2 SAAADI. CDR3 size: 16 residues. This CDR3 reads CASSESGVLGNSPLHF. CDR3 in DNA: TGCGCCAGCAGTGAGTCCGGAGTTCTCGGCAATTCACCCCTCCACTTT.

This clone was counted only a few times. CDR3 loop: CASSLGAGITDTQYF. As DNA, the CDR3 is TGTGCCAGCAGCTTAGGCGCAGGGATCACAGATACGCAGTATTTT. J is TRBJ2-3 and V is TRBV7-6, with D possibly being TRBD1 (5 bases). The CDR3 has 15 residues. Germline CDR1 and CDR2: SGHVS and FNYEAQ. Trimming took 1 base from V and 2 from J, leaving 10 bases between them.

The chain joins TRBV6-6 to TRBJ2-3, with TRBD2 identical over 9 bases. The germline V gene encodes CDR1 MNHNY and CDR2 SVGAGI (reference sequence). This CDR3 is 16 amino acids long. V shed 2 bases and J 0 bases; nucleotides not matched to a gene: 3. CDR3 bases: TGTGCCAGCAGTTACGGCGGGGGGGCGAGCACAGATACGCAGTATTTT. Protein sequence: CASSYGGGASTDTQYF.

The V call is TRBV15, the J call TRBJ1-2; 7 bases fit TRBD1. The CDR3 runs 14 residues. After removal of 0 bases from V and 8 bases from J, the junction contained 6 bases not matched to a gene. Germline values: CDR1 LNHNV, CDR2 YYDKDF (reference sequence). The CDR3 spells CATSRDRPGGGYTF. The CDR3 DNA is TGTGCCACCAGCAGAGATCGTCCAGGGGGAGGCTACACCTTC.

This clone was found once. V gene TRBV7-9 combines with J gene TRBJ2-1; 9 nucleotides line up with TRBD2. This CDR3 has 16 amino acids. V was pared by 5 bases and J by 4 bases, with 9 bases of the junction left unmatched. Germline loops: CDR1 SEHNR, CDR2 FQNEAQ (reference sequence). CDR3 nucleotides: TGTGCCAGCAGCGCCCTAGGGACTAGCCTTTACAATGAGCAGTTCTTC. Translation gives CASSALGTSLYNEQFF.

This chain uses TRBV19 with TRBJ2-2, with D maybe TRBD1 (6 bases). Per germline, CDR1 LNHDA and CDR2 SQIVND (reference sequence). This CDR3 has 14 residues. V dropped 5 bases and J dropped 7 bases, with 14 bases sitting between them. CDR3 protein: CASSPGAGNGELFF. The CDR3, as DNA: TGTGCCAGTAGTCCAGGGGCGGGCAACGGGGAGCTGTTTTTT.

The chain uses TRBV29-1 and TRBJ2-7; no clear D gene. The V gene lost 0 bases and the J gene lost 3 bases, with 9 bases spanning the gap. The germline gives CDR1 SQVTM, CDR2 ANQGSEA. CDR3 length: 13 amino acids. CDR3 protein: CSVEDSVSYEQYF. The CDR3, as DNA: TGCAGCGTTGAAGATTCGGTTAGCTACGAGCAGTACTTC.

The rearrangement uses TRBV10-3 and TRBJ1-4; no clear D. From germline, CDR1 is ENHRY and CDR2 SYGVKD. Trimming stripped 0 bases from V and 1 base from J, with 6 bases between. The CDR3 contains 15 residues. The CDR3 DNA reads TGTGCCATCAGTGAGTCGGAGGGAACTAATGAAAAACTGTTTTTT. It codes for CAISESEGTNEKLFF.

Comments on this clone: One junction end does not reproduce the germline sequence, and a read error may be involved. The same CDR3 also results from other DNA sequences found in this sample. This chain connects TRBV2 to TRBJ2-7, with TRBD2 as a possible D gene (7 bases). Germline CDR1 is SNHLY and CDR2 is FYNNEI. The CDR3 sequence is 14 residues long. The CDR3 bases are TGCGCCAGCAGTGGAGGGAGGGGGTCCTACGAGCAGTACTTC. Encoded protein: CASSGGRGSYEQYF.

The CDR3 DNA follows: TGTGCCAGCAGCTTAGGGCTAGCGGCTGAGCAGTTCTTC. Its translation: CASSLGLAAEQFF. The chain carries TRBV11-3 and TRBJ2-1; 7 nucleotides agree with TRBD2. Germline-derived CDR1 and CDR2 are SGHNT and YENEEA. The CDR3 is 13 residues long. V trimming: 1 base; J trimming: 9 bases; junction bases outside the gene matches: 3.

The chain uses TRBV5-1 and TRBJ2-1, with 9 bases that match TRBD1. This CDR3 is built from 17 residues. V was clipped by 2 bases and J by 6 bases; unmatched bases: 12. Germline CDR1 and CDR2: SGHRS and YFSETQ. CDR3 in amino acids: CASSLVFGQGYSNEQFF. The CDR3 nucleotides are TGCGCCAGCAGCTTAGTCTTCGGACAGGGGTACTCCAATGAGCAGTTCTTC.

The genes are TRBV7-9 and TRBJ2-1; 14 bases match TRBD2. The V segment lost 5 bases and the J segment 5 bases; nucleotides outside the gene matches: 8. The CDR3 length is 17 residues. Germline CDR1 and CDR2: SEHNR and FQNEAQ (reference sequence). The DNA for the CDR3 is TGTGCCAGCAGCCCTCTCAGACTAGCGGGGGGGAACAATGAGCAGTTCTTC. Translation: CASSPLRLAGGNNEQFF.

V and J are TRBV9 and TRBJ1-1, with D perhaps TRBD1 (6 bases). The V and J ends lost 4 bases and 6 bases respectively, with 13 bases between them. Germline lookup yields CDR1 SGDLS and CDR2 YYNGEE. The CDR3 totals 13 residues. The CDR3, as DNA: TGTGCCAGCAGCCCAGGGGTTAGGGCTGAAGCTTTCTTT. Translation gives CASSPGVRAEAFF.

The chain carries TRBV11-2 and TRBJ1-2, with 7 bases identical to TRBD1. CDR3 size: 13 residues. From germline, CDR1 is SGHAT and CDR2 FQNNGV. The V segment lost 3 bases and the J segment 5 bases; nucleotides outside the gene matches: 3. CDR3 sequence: CASSFSGGYGYTF. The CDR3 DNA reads TGTGCCAGCAGCTTTTCAGGGGGGTATGGCTACACCTTC.

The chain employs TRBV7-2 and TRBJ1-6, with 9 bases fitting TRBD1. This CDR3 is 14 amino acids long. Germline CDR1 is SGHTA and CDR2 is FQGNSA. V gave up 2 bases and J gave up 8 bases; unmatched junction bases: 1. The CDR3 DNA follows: TGTGCCAGCAGCTTAAGACAGGGGGATTCACCCCTCCACTTT. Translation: CASSLRQGDSPLHF.

CDR3 sequence (DNA): TGCGCCAGCAGCCTTACTCTGACAGGGGAAGCTTTCTTT. Its translation is CASSLTLTGEAFF. The gene calls are TRBV5-1 and TRBJ1-1, with 7 bases aligning to TRBD1. Germline lookup yields CDR1 SGHRS and CDR2 YFSETQ. The CDR3 extends over 13 amino acids. The V segment lost 4 bases and the J segment 8 bases; nucleotides outside the gene matches: 8.

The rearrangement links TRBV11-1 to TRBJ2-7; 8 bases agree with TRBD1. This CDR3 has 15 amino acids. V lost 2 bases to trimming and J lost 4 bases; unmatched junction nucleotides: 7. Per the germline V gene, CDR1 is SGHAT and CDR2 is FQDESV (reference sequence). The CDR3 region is CASSLLQGALYEQYF. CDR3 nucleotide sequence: TGTGCCAGCAGCTTACTCCAGGGGGCGCTTTACGAGCAGTACTTC.

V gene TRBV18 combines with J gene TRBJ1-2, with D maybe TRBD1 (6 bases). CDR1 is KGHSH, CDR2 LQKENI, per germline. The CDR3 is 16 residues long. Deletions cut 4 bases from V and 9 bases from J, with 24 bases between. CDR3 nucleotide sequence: TGTGCCAGCTCACTTAATCCGGGACATGGGCATGTGAGCTACACCTTC. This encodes CASSLNPGHGHVSYTF. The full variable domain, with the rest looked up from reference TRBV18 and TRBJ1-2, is NAGVMQNPRHLVRRRGQEARLRCSPMKGHSHVYWYRQLPEEGLKFMVYLQKENIIDESGMPKERFSAEFPKEGPSILRIQQVVRGDSAAYFCASSLNPGHGHVSYTFGSGTRLTVV.